These T cell receptor beta chains were read from a single sample in a study of T cell responses to AZD1222 COVID-19 vaccine. The table came from immunoSEQ multiplex PCR; TCRdb's copy has only in-frame clones and leaves some out. The sample contains approximately 50,000 clones, roughly 85% of which appear only once. Sequencing used peripheral blood, obtained 28 days after the second AZD1222 dose. These receptors all stem from an adult who received the AZD1222 COVID-19 vaccine. Each CDR3 is given with its conserved first and last residue. A D gene is named only where the DNA matches it firmly. Size is omitted from some rows. Given values are once, few, many or a class for expanded clones.

clone size,D gene,V gene,J gene,CDR3 protein,CDR3 DNA
.,TRBD2,TRBV5-4,TRBJ2-6,CASSLPGLAGSGANVLTF,TGTGCCAGCAGCTTACCGGGACTAGCGGGATCTGGGGCCAACGTCCTGACTTTC
.,.,TRBV12-3/TRBV12-4,TRBJ1-2,CASSQGQGGGYTF,TGTGCCAGCAGTCAGGGGCAGGGTGGTGGCTACACCTTC
.,.,TRBV5-1,TRBJ2-6,CASRESGANVLTF,TGCGCCAGCCGGGAATCCGGGGCCAACGTCCTGACTTTC
.,TRBD2,TRBV2,TRBJ2-7,CASSPGGTFSYEQYF,TGTGCCAGCAGTCCCGGGGGGACTTTCTCCTACGAGCAGTACTTC
.,TRBD1,TRBV27,TRBJ2-3,CASSLRPDRGSTDTQYF,TGTGCCAGCAGTTTAAGGCCGGACAGGGGTAGCACAGATACGCAGTATTTT
.,.,TRBV20-1,TRBJ2-5,CSAGGETQYF,TGCAGTGCAGGAGGGGAGACCCAGTACTTC
few,TRBD2,TRBV7-2,TRBJ2-1,CASSLTSGGYNEQFF,TGTGCCAGCAGTTTGACCAGCGGGGGTTACAATGAGCAGTTCTTC
.,TRBD1,TRBV11-2,TRBJ2-7,CASSFYRGFSYEQYF,TGTGCCAGCAGCTTCTACAGGGGATTCTCCTACGAGCAGTACTTC
.,.,TRBV9,TRBJ1-4,CASSVGGRAHGTNEKLFF,TGTGCCAGCAGCGTCGGGGGGAGGGCTCACGGAACTAATGAAAAACTGTTTTTT
.,.,TRBV6-5,TRBJ1-5,CASSYAAGLAQPQHF,TGTGCCAGCAGTTACGCGGCTGGGCTGGCTCAGCCCCAGCATTTT
.,.,TRBV7-2,TRBJ2-7,CASSPYQGTYEQYF,TGTGCCAGCAGCCCTTACCAGGGGACCTACGAGCAGTACTTC
few,TRBD1,TRBV11-3,TRBJ2-2,CASSNRGQFDTGELFF,TGTGCCAGCAGCAACAGGGGGCAGTTCGACACCGGGGAGCTGTTTTTT
.,TRBD2,TRBV23-1,TRBJ2-7,CASSQSGQPGTGGYYEQYF,TGCGCCAGCAGTCAATCGGGTCAACCGGGCACCGGGGGGTACTACGAGCAGTACTTC
.,TRBD1,TRBV4-2,TRBJ2-3,CASSQVRDRITDTQYF,TGTGCCAGCAGCCAAGTCCGGGACAGAATAACAGATACGCAGTATTTT
.,TRBD1,TRBV28,TRBJ2-7,CASSSTGVEQYF,TGTGCCAGCAGTTCTACAGGGGTCGAGCAGTACTTC
.,TRBD2,TRBV19,TRBJ2-1,CASSALSGSEQFF,TGTGCCAGTAGTGCCCTGAGCGGGAGTGAGCAGTTCTTC
.,TRBD1,TRBV18,TRBJ1-2,CASSPIRRGQGNYGYTF,TGTGCCAGCTCACCGATACGAAGGGGACAGGGGAACTATGGCTACACCTTC
.,.,TRBV7-2,TRBJ1-5,CASSLVQANQPQHF,TGTGCCAGCAGCTTGGTCCAGGCCAATCAGCCCCAGCATTTT
.,TRBD1,TRBV5-1,TRBJ2-7,CASLDRVRNGAPGSYEQYF,TGCGCCAGCCTCGACAGGGTTCGCAACGGGGCGCCTGGTTCCTACGAGCAGTACTTC
.,TRBD1,TRBV19,TRBJ1-2,CASSRQGANYGYTF,TGTGCCAGTAGTCGACAGGGGGCTAACTATGGCTACACCTTC
.,.,TRBV5-1,TRBJ2-7,CASSLGDGSPYEQYF,TGCGCCAGCAGCTTGGGGGACGGGTCTCCCTACGAGCAGTACTTC
once,.,TRBV27,TRBJ1-1,CASRSPTRGQIEAFF,TGTGCCAGCAGATCGCCCACCCGGGGCCAAATTGAAGCTTTCTTT
few,.,TRBV5-1,TRBJ1-6,CASAAADNSPLHF,TGCGCCAGCGCAGCAGCCGATAATTCACCCCTCCACTTT
few,TRBD2,TRBV7-9,TRBJ2-2,CASSQRTSGSNTGELFF,TGTGCCAGCAGCCAGAGGACTAGCGGGTCGAACACCGGGGAGCTGTTTTTT
.,.,TRBV9,TRBJ2-2,CASSVARGGFATGELFF,TGTGCCAGCAGCGTAGCTAGGGGGGGCTTTGCAACCGGGGAGCTGTTTTTT
.,.,TRBV11-3,TRBJ2-5,CASSTGLRETQYF,TGTGCCAGCAGCACGGGCCTTCGGGAGACCCAGTACTTC
.,TRBD1,TRBV28,TRBJ2-7,CASSLPQGSYEQYF,TGTGCCAGCAGTTTACCACAGGGGAGCTACGAGCAGTACTTC
few,TRBD1,TRBV19,TRBJ1-1,CASSLQGGYTEAFF,TGTGCCAGTTCCCTTCAGGGGGGGTACACTGAAGCTTTCTTT
once,.,TRBV7-6,TRBJ1-2,CASSLGQGGGYTF,TGTGCCAGCAGCTTAGGGCAGGGTGGTGGCTACACCTTC
.,TRBD1,TRBV6-5,TRBJ2-7,CASSYSGTGGDEQYF,TGTGCCAGCAGTTACTCCGGGACAGGGGGCGACGAGCAGTACTTC
few,TRBD2,TRBV18,TRBJ2-7,CASSRPGLADYEQYF,TGTGCCAGCTCACGACCGGGACTAGCCGATTACGAGCAGTACTTC
few,.,TRBV9,TRBJ1-1,CASSLVDIGRMNTEAFF,TGTGCCAGCAGTTTAGTAGATATTGGGCGCATGAACACTGAAGCTTTCTTT
.,.,TRBV24-1,TRBJ2-5,CATSDPTVQETQYF,TGTGCCACCAGTGATCCCACAGTCCAAGAGACCCAGTACTTC
.,TRBD2,TRBV30,TRBJ2-3,CAWNGGVPPDTQYF,TGTGCCTGGAATGGGGGGGTGCCTCCAGATACGCAGTATTTT
.,.,TRBV5-4,TRBJ2-7,CASSLGLGRGVREQYF,TGTGCCAGCAGCTTGGGGCTAGGCAGGGGAGTGCGCGAGCAGTACTTC
.,TRBD1,TRBV5-4,TRBJ1-5,CASSTGEDQPQHF,TGTGCCAGCAGTACAGGGGAGGATCAGCCCCAGCATTTT